This passage covers 14 T cell receptor beta chains from one sample sequenced in a study of CD8 T cells in ankylosing spondylitis. TCRdb itself ran the 5' RACE reads through MiXCR, one entry per CDR3 protein. The table lists about 350,000 distinct CDR3 sequences, around 20% of them singletons, with 10% to 15% in the top ten. Sequencing was performed on blood, either unsorted or a sorted T cell fraction (not recorded which). The receptors stem from a male donor with ankylosing spondylitis or in good health (not recorded which).

This clonotype was seen a single time. J is TRBJ1-1 and V is TRBV23-1; TRBD1 matches at 7 bases. TRBV23-1 is flagged as an ORF with uncertain function. CDR3 length: 15 amino acids. The ends lost 1 base at V and 11 bases at J; junction bases unmatched: 13. This chain's CDR3 is CASSQCQGGPRYAFF. In nucleotides, the CDR3 is TGCGCCAGCAGTCAATGTCAGGGGGGACCACGGTACGCTTTCTTT.

This chain connects TRBV28 to TRBJ2-4, with TRBD2 identical over 7 bases. The V and J ends lost 5 bases and 13 bases, in that order; junction bases with no gene match: 8. The length of the CDR3 is 12 residues. Germline CDR1 MDHEN, CDR2 SYDVKM. CDR3 sequence (DNA): TGTGCCAGCAGTCTTAGTGGGGGGGGGCAGTACTTC. It is translated as CASSLSGGGQYF. Variable domain in full (rest from reference TRBV28 and TRBJ2-4): DVKVTQSSRYLVKRTGEKVFLECVQDMDHENMFWYRQDPGLGLRLIYFSYDVKMKEKGDIPEGYSVSREKKERFSLILESASTNQTSMYLCASSLSGGGQYFGAGTRLSVL.

This CDR3 is CASSPGGPLDEQFF. CDR3 sequence (DNA): TGTGCCAGCTCACCCGGGGGCCCGCTTGATGAGCAGTTCTTC. The chain employs TRBV18 and TRBJ2-1, with D possibly being TRBD1 or TRBD2 (6 bases each). This CDR3 has 14 amino acids. Germline-derived CDR1 and CDR2 are KGHSH and LQKENI. The V end was cut by 3 bases, the J end by 8 bases, with 14 bases between.

Only a few counts were recorded for this clonotype. The rearrangement links TRBV12-3 or TRBV12-4 to TRBJ2-5, with D maybe TRBD2 (6 bases). The CDR3 runs 14 residues. V gave up 4 bases and J gave up 3 bases, with 12 bases separating them. CDR3 sequence reads: CASSSVGGKETQYF. DNA of the CDR3: TGTGCCAGCAGTTCGGTCGGGGGAAAAGAGACCCAGTACTTC.

The V gene is TRBV7-9, the J gene TRBJ1-5; TRBD1 matches 7 bases. Unmatched junction bases numbered 4, after V lost 5 bases and J lost 3 bases. Germline loops: CDR1 SEHNR, CDR2 FQNEAQ (reference sequence). The CDR3 has 14 residues. The CDR3 DNA follows: TGTGCCAGCAGCCGGACAGGCCTCAATCAGCCCCAGCATTTT. Its protein is CASSRTGLNQPQHF.

This clonotype was observed at least ten times. V usage is TRBV7-9 and J usage is TRBJ1-5; unclear D gene. The CDR3 is 15 amino acids. Germline V gives CDR1 SEHNR, CDR2 FQNEAQ (reference sequence). V was trimmed by 1 base and J by 4 bases, leaving 11 bases between them. The CDR3 DNA reads as TGTGCCAGCAGCTTAGGGGGTGGACCTAATCAGCCCCAGCATTTT. Residues: CASSLGGGPNQPQHF. Based on the CDR3 plus reference TRBV7-9 and TRBJ1-5, the full variable domain is DTGVSQNPRHKITKRGQNVTFRCDPISEHNRLYWYRQTLGQGPEFLTYFQNEAQLEKSRLLSDRFSAERPKGSFSTLEIQRTEQGDSAMYLCASSLGGGPNQPQHFGDGTRLSIL.

This clonotype appeared a few times. The V gene is TRBV25-1, the J gene TRBJ2-7; the D call may be TRBD1 or TRBD2 (5 bases each). The CDR3 consists of 17 residues. Germline V CDR1 and CDR2: MGHDK, SYGVNS. V lost 6 bases and J 0 bases, leaving 21 bases between the germline ends. This chain's CDR3 is CASSGVTRKGSSYEQYF. The CDR3 coding sequence is TGTGCCAGCAGCGGGGTCACCCGAAAGGGGAGCTCCTACGAGCAGTACTTC.

This chain connects TRBV11-2 to TRBJ2-7; the D is unclear. There are 12 residues in the CDR3. Trimming removed 2 bases from V and 3 bases from J, with 5 bases in between. Germline lookup yields CDR1 SGHAT and CDR2 FQNNGV. The CDR3 DNA reads as TGTGCCAGCAGCTTACCGGACTACGAGCAGTACTTC. Its translation: CASSLPDYEQYF.

The J gene is TRBJ2-2, the V gene TRBV2; D unresolved. The CDR3 covers 11 residues. Trimming cost V 4 bases and J 7 bases, with 4 bases left between them. Per the germline V gene, CDR1 is SNHLY and CDR2 is FYNNEI. CDR3 residues: CASSVDGELFF. Written as DNA, the CDR3 is TGTGCCAGCAGTGTCGACGGGGAGCTGTTTTTT.

This clonotype was recorded at least ten times. This chain uses TRBV29-1 with TRBJ2-2; D uncertain. CDR1 SQVTM and CDR2 ANQGSEA come from the germline V gene. CDR3 length equals 12 residues. Trimming removed 4 bases at V and 1 base at J, with 4 bases between. The CDR3 coding sequence is TGCAGCGTTGCCGGGAACACCGGGGAGCTGTTTTTT. This translates into CSVAGNTGELFF.

A note on this clonotype: An end of the junction differs from the germline gene, which may be a read error. The chain has TRBV7-8 and TRBJ1-5; D is undetermined. The CDR3 runs 13 residues. Germline V gene data show CDR1 as SGHVS and CDR2 as FQNEAQ. The DNA for the CDR3 is TGTGCCAGTAGCTTAGATCTTCCTCAGCCCCAGCATTTT. Translation: CASSLDLPQPQHF.

J is TRBJ1-2 and V is TRBV12-3 or TRBV12-4; 8 nucleotides match TRBD1. Trimming at V came to 6 bases and at J to 4 bases, leaving 7 bases not matched to a gene. CDR3 length: 14 residues. The CDR3 DNA is TGTGCCAGCAGGGCCAGGGGGCGCGTCTATGGCTACACCTTC. Translating it yields CASRARGRVYGYTF.

This clonotype was observed a few times. The chain uses TRBV27 and TRBJ1-1, with D possibly being TRBD1 (6 bases). CDR3 length: 14 residues. V shed 2 bases and J shed 3 bases, with 10 bases lying between them. CDR1 is MNHEY and CDR2 is SMNVEV in the germline V gene (reference sequence). CDR3 sequence: CASSLGTPYTEAFF. The CDR3 region has the DNA TGTGCCAGCAGTTTAGGGACACCGTACACTGAAGCTTTCTTT.

This sequence joins TRBV29-1 and TRBJ1-1; D possibly corresponds to TRBD1 (5 bases). Trimming left V 0 bases short and J 6 bases short, with 11 bases between. The CDR3 length is 13 residues. Germline V gene lookup returns CDR1 SQVTM and CDR2 ANQGSEA. The CDR3 here is CSVEDLGDPEAFF. CDR3 in DNA: TGCAGCGTTGAAGATCTTGGGGACCCTGAAGCTTTCTTT.